The present TCR beta chain was sequenced within a study of Tregs in tolerant kidney transplant recipients. Findings and limits, study-wide: Some patients' samples used different primers over time, so nucleotide sequences weren't comparable. Biological reproducibility was not directly addressed, but technical replication error appeared minimal. Activated donor B cell expansion appeared to reveal the most relevant donor-specific TCRbeta repertoire. Few patients were studied, so findings need validation in larger groups.

The assay was immunoSEQ multiplex PCR, and TCRdb's table has in-frame clones only and misses some. In total, the table holds roughly 5,300 clones. On this clone: Its cognate antigen is unknown.

The nonmyeloablative bone marrow transplants came from related graft donors, with transient mixed chimerism. The receptor was isolated from a human patient who received a combined kidney and bone marrow transplant. Some T cells may be graft donor cells. This sample comprised CD4+ T cells from blood (PBMCs), obtained less than 15 months after the transplant.

CDR3 DNA (partial): TGCGCCAGCAGTGGGGCGGGGGGGACTCACAATGAG. Translating gives CASSGAGGTHNE. The complete CDR3 reads CASSGAGGTHNEQFF. The chain joins TRBV10-1 to TRBJ2-1; 9 positions agree with TRBD2. The read falls 3 residues short of the CDR3 end, and the missing part is taken from the germline J gene. The V gene's germline CDR1 is WNHNN and CDR2 SYGVQD (reference sequence). There are 15 residues in the CDR3. Trimming took 4 bases from V and 5 from J; bases not matched to a gene: 6.